This T cell receptor (beta chain) was identified during a study of cytomegalovirus exposure and HLA in healthy donors. The table lists this clone with a few counts. What it recognizes is unknown. The study's findings and limits: Researchers counted about 150 TCR beta chains as cytomegalovirus-associated. While the bulk of TCR sequences proved rare, some public TCRs turned up in many donors. TCR beta V- and J-gene trimming was later associated with a missense DCLRE1C variant.

PCR was performed using 60 Vbeta and 13 Jbeta primers. Profiled with immunoSEQ multiplex PCR; TCRdb holds only in-frame clones, not every one. The data contain about 150,000 clones, over 60% of them seen just once; the ten biggest clones take up around 2.9%. The sample comprised PBMCs. This sequence originates from a woman aged 30 to 39 in good health and CMV-seropositive.

In DNA, the CDR3 is TGTGCCAGCAGCTCAGCGGGGGGGCAATTGGGCTATGGCTACACCTTC. The encoded protein is CASSSAGGQLGYGYTF. The chain links TRBV7-6 to TRBJ1-2, with D perhaps matching TRBD1 (6 bases). This CDR3 is built from 16 residues. Trimming stripped 4 bases from V and 4 bases from J, with 19 bases between. Germline V gene lookup returns CDR1 SGHVS and CDR2 FNYEAQ.